A selection of T cell receptor beta chains follows, all from one sample in a study of OX40 agonist ivuxolimab in advanced cancers. TCRdb's table, derived via immunoSEQ multiplex PCR, lists solely in-frame clones and lacks some. Here the sample spans about 83,000 clones, 84% being singletons. The specimen comprised CD4+ or CD8+ T cells sorted from blood, sampled in a trial of the OX40 agonist ivuxolimab. All receptors derive from an adult with an advanced solid tumor such as melanoma, head and neck, liver or kidney cancer. The CDR3 runs from the conserved cysteine through the conserved F or W. Fields, in order: CDR3 DNA, CDR3 protein, J gene, V gene, clone size, D gene. D genes are given only for firm matches. The size of a clone is reported for some rows only, either as once, few or many, or as a class for expanded clones.

CDR3 DNA: TGTGCCAGCAGTTTATCGGGAGAAGGGCTCCTCTATGGCTACACCTTC; CDR3 protein: CASSLSGEGLLYGYTF; J gene: TRBJ1-2; V gene: TRBV28; clone size: .; D gene: .
CDR3 DNA: TGTGCCAGCAGTTCCGGACTGCGAATAGAGCAGTACTTC; CDR3 protein: CASSSGLRIEQYF; J gene: TRBJ2-7; V gene: TRBV28; clone size: .; D gene: .
CDR3 DNA: TGTGCCAGCAACCGTCTGGGCGAGGCGGAAAAACTGTTTTTT; CDR3 protein: CASNRLGEAEKLFF; J gene: TRBJ1-4; V gene: TRBV2; clone size: .; D gene: .
CDR3 DNA: TGTGCCAGCAGCGGACAGGGGGCAAGAAGCAATCAGCCCCAGCATTTT; CDR3 protein: CASSGQGARSNQPQHF; J gene: TRBJ1-5; V gene: TRBV2; clone size: .; D gene: TRBD1
CDR3 DNA: TGTGCCAGCAGCGCAACTAGCGGGGGGACCACAGATACGCAGTATTTT; CDR3 protein: CASSATSGGTTDTQYF; J gene: TRBJ2-3; V gene: TRBV9; clone size: .; D gene: TRBD2
CDR3 DNA: TGTGCCAGCAGCCCTAACATGGGGGGCAATCAGCCCCAGCATTTT; CDR3 protein: CASSPNMGGNQPQHF; J gene: TRBJ1-5; V gene: TRBV16; clone size: .; D gene: .
CDR3 DNA: TGTGCCAGTAGAAAGGGACAGGGAGGCAATCAGCCCCAGCATTTT; CDR3 protein: CASRKGQGGNQPQHF; J gene: TRBJ1-5; V gene: TRBV2; clone size: .; D gene: TRBD1
CDR3 DNA: TGTGCCAGAAGCTTGAAGCTCATTAATTCCTACGAGCAGTACTTC; CDR3 protein: CARSLKLINSYEQYF; J gene: TRBJ2-7; V gene: TRBV5-3; clone size: once; D gene: .
CDR3 DNA: TGTGCCAGCAGCTTCGAGCTAGGGACCCAGTACTTC; CDR3 protein: CASSFELGTQYF; J gene: TRBJ2-5; V gene: TRBV7-6; clone size: few; D gene: .
CDR3 DNA: TGTGCCAGTAGTATAGAAAGAGAAGCTGGGGACACTGAAGCTTTCTTT; CDR3 protein: CASSIEREAGDTEAFF; J gene: TRBJ1-1; V gene: TRBV19; clone size: .; D gene: .
CDR3 DNA: TGTGCCAGCAGTTCACCAACCGGCGGGGGGAACACCGGGGAGCTGTTTTTT; CDR3 protein: CASSSPTGGGNTGELFF; J gene: TRBJ2-2; V gene: TRBV5-5; clone size: .; D gene: TRBD2
CDR3 DNA: TGTGCCAGCAGCCCCGGCCGGGACTACGGCTATGGCTACACCTTC; CDR3 protein: CASSPGRDYGYGYTF; J gene: TRBJ1-2; V gene: TRBV7-9; clone size: .; D gene: .
CDR3 DNA: TGTGCCAGCAGTGAGACGTTACGAAGCTACGAGCAGTACTTC; CDR3 protein: CASSETLRSYEQYF; J gene: TRBJ2-7; V gene: TRBV6-4; clone size: .; D gene: .
CDR3 DNA: TGTGCCAGCTCACTATCCGGGAGGGGATCCTACGAGCAGTACTTC; CDR3 protein: CASSLSGRGSYEQYF; J gene: TRBJ2-7; V gene: TRBV18; clone size: once; D gene: TRBD2
CDR3 DNA: TGTGCCAGCAGCTTAGTAGGGGGGAATGGAGATACGCAGTATTTT; CDR3 protein: CASSLVGGNGDTQYF; J gene: TRBJ2-3; V gene: TRBV7-2; clone size: once; D gene: .
CDR3 DNA: TGTGCCAGCAGCTTGGAAGGACTTTTTAGCGGGGGGCCACGGAACGAGCAGTACTTC; CDR3 protein: CASSLEGLFSGGPRNEQYF; J gene: TRBJ2-7; V gene: TRBV5-6; clone size: .; D gene: TRBD2
CDR3 DNA: TGTGCCAGCAGCCCTGGGACAGGGGGGGCTAATGAAAAACTGTTTTTT; CDR3 protein: CASSPGTGGANEKLFF; J gene: TRBJ1-4; V gene: TRBV9; clone size: .; D gene: TRBD1
CDR3 DNA: TGTGCCATCAGTGAGTCCAGGGGAGTGGGTCAGCCCCAGCATTTT; CDR3 protein: CAISESRGVGQPQHF; J gene: TRBJ1-5; V gene: TRBV10-3; clone size: once; D gene: .
CDR3 DNA: TGTGCCAGCAGCTGGCTTTCGGGCGGGGAGCTGTTTTTT; CDR3 protein: CASSWLSGGELFF; J gene: TRBJ2-2; V gene: TRBV5-8; clone size: .; D gene: .
CDR3 DNA: TGTGCCTGGAGTGAGGGGCAACCTTTCTATGGCTACACCTTC; CDR3 protein: CAWSEGQPFYGYTF; J gene: TRBJ1-2; V gene: TRBV30; clone size: .; D gene: .
CDR3 DNA: TGCGCCAGCAGCATCACTAGCGGGGGGGCCGGTGAGACCCAGTACTTC; CDR3 protein: CASSITSGGAGETQYF; J gene: TRBJ2-5; V gene: TRBV5-1; clone size: .; D gene: TRBD2
CDR3 DNA: TGCAGCGTTGGGGCAGGGAGGGACACTGAAGCTTTCTTT; CDR3 protein: CSVGAGRDTEAFF; J gene: TRBJ1-1; V gene: TRBV29-1; clone size: .; D gene: .
CDR3 DNA: TGCAGCGTTGAGTACCCCTGGGATAGGGAGACCCAGTACTTC; CDR3 protein: CSVEYPWDRETQYF; J gene: TRBJ2-5; V gene: TRBV29-1; clone size: .; D gene: .
CDR3 DNA: TGTGCCAGCCGGAGGGGGCTCGGATTGGAGCAGTACTTC; CDR3 protein: CASRRGLGLEQYF; J gene: TRBJ2-7; V gene: TRBV7-2; clone size: .; D gene: .
CDR3 DNA: TGTGCCAGCAGCGAGCAGTCTAGCACAGATACGCAGTATTTT; CDR3 protein: CASSEQSSTDTQYF; J gene: TRBJ2-3; V gene: TRBV5-4; clone size: .; D gene: .
CDR3 DNA: TGCGCCAGCAGCTTCAAGGGGGTGGAAGAGACCCAGTACTTC; CDR3 protein: CASSFKGVEETQYF; J gene: TRBJ2-5; V gene: TRBV5-1; clone size: .; D gene: .
CDR3 DNA: TGTGCCAGTAGTATTAGACTCAGGGGAGATACGCAGTATTTT; CDR3 protein: CASSIRLRGDTQYF; J gene: TRBJ2-3; V gene: TRBV19; clone size: once; D gene: .
CDR3 DNA: TGCGCCAGCAGCCGCGGACAGCGGGGGGAGTACGAGCAGTACTTC; CDR3 protein: CASSRGQRGEYEQYF; J gene: TRBJ2-7; V gene: TRBV4-1; clone size: .; D gene: TRBD2
CDR3 DNA: TGCGCCAGCAGCCAAGGAAGACTAGCATCCGTGTTCTTC; CDR3 protein: CASSQGRLASVFF; J gene: TRBJ2-1; V gene: TRBV4-3; clone size: once; D gene: TRBD2
CDR3 DNA: TGTGCCAGCAACCGGGACAGGATCCAAGAGACCCAGTACTTC; CDR3 protein: CASNRDRIQETQYF; J gene: TRBJ2-5; V gene: TRBV13; clone size: .; D gene: TRBD1
CDR3 DNA: TGTGCCTGGTCCGGGGATGGGCTTGGGGGTTCCGAGCAGTACTTC; CDR3 protein: CAWSGDGLGGSEQYF; J gene: TRBJ2-7; V gene: TRBV30; clone size: once; D gene: .
CDR3 DNA: TGTGCCATCAGTGTGAAGGGGCCGAGGGATGAGCAGTTCTTC; CDR3 protein: CAISVKGPRDEQFF; J gene: TRBJ2-1; V gene: TRBV10-3; clone size: .; D gene: .
CDR3 DNA: TGTGCCAGCAGCTTAAGGTTTATAGAAAAACTGTTTTTT; CDR3 protein: CASSLRFIEKLFF; J gene: TRBJ1-4; V gene: TRBV5-6; clone size: .; D gene: .
CDR3 DNA: TGTGCCAGCAGCTTATTATCGGCCAGGGAGGGGACCCAGTACTTC; CDR3 protein: CASSLLSAREGTQYF; J gene: TRBJ2-5; V gene: TRBV11-2; clone size: few; D gene: TRBD2
CDR3 DNA: TGTGCCAGTAGTATAAACGACAGGGTGTCCTACGAGCAGTACTTC; CDR3 protein: CASSINDRVSYEQYF; J gene: TRBJ2-7; V gene: TRBV19; clone size: .; D gene: TRBD1
CDR3 DNA: TGTGCCTGCAGCCCATCAACTAATGAAAAACTGTTTTTT; CDR3 protein: CACSPSTNEKLFF; J gene: TRBJ1-4; V gene: TRBV30; clone size: .; D gene: .
CDR3 DNA: TGTGCCTGGAGTAGGAGGGGTTCCGGAAACACCATATATTTT; CDR3 protein: CAWSRRGSGNTIYF; J gene: TRBJ1-3; V gene: TRBV30; clone size: .; D gene: .
CDR3 DNA: TGTGCCAGCAGTGAAGCGGACCGGCCGAACACCGGGGAGCTGTTTTTT; CDR3 protein: CASSEADRPNTGELFF; J gene: TRBJ2-2; V gene: TRBV6-1; clone size: .; D gene: .
CDR3 DNA: TGCGCCAGCAGCCAAGATTTGAGGGCCGGGGAGCTGTTTTTT; CDR3 protein: CASSQDLRAGELFF; J gene: TRBJ2-2; V gene: TRBV4-3; clone size: .; D gene: .
CDR3 DNA: TGCGCCAGCAGCCAACAGACTAGCGGGGGGGCCTCTTCATACGAGCAGTACTTC; CDR3 protein: CASSQQTSGGASSYEQYF; J gene: TRBJ2-7; V gene: TRBV4-1; clone size: .; D gene: TRBD2
CDR3 DNA: TGTGCCAGCAGTGAACCCGGAGACTACGAGCAGTACTTC; CDR3 protein: CASSEPGDYEQYF; J gene: TRBJ2-7; V gene: TRBV6-1; clone size: .; D gene: .
CDR3 DNA: TGTGCCAGTAGTAGAGTGGCCCGTGAGGAGCAGTACTTC; CDR3 protein: CASSRVAREEQYF; J gene: TRBJ2-7; V gene: TRBV19; clone size: .; D gene: .
CDR3 DNA: TGTGCCAGCAGCCGACAGGGTCGGGATGGCTACACCTTC; CDR3 protein: CASSRQGRDGYTF; J gene: TRBJ1-2; V gene: TRBV7-9; clone size: .; D gene: TRBD1
CDR3 DNA: TGCGCCAGCAGCCAAGCCGCCGGGCGGGGTCCTCGCAATCAGCCCCAGCATTTT; CDR3 protein: CASSQAAGRGPRNQPQHF; J gene: TRBJ1-5; V gene: TRBV4-1; clone size: .; D gene: .